The next 18 T cell receptor beta chains were all read from a single sample in a study of breast tumors, draining lymph nodes, adjacent tissues. The lymph nodes were axillary draining lymph nodes from breast cancer patients. TCRdb re-analysed the multiplex PCR reads in MiXCR, keeping a single row per CDR3 protein. The sample includes approximately 210,000 distinct CDR3 sequences, less than 35% of them seen just once. The sequenced material came from axillary lymph node tissue. The receptors here all came from a female donor with breast cancer. Some clones in this sample may be carry-over from other donors' samples.

There are many counts of this clonotype. This chain links TRBV7-2 with TRBJ2-3; 7 bases match TRBD2. This CDR3 region has 15 residues. The germline V gene has CDR1 SGHTA and CDR2 FQGNSA. The J segment lost 1 base and the V segment lost 2 bases, leaving 3 bases of the junction unmatched. CDR3 bases: TGTGCCAGCAGCTTACTTCGGGGGGGCACAGATACGCAGTATTTT. Its translation is CASSLLRGGTDTQYF. Supplemented by reference TRBV7-2 and TRBJ2-3, the full variable domain reads GAGVSQSPSNKVTEKGKDVELRCDPISGHTALYWYRQSLGQGLEFLIYFQGNSAPDKSGLPSDRFSAERTGGSVSTLTIQRTQQEDSAVYLCASSLLRGGTDTQYFGPGTRLTVL.

This chain uses TRBV12-3 or TRBV12-4 with TRBJ1-2; 12 bases match TRBD1. The CDR3 is made up of 13 amino acids. The ends lost 6 bases at V and 7 bases at J; junction bases unmatched: 3. CDR3 loop: CASSTGQGAGYTF. CDR3 coding DNA: TGTGCCAGCAGCACGGGACAGGGGGCTGGCTACACCTTC.

This clonotype was counted between two and nine times. The CDR3 here is CATSAIQGEGNQPQHF. The CDR3 bases are TGTGCCACCAGTGCTATACAGGGGGAGGGCAATCAGCCCCAGCATTTT. This chain links TRBV24-1 with TRBJ1-5, with 8 bases lining up with TRBD1. The junction had 7 bases not matched to a gene; V was cut back by 5 bases and J by 2 bases. The CDR3 is 16 amino acids. Germline V gene lookup returns CDR1 KGHDR and CDR2 SFDVKD.

This chain connects TRBV14 to TRBJ2-7, with 7 bases lining up with TRBD1. Germline V gene data show CDR1 as SGHDN and CDR2 as FVKESK. The CDR3 loop spans 15 amino acids. V lost 1 base, J lost 2 bases, and 5 bases stayed unmatched. In DNA form, the CDR3 reads TGTGCCAGCAGCCAAGGCTCTGGACAGGCCTACGAGCAGTACTTC. Its translation: CASSQGSGQAYEQYF.

The V call is TRBV7-2, the J call TRBJ2-5, with 15 bases identical to TRBD2. With V trimmed by 5 bases and J by 5 bases, 9 bases remained unmatched. Germline CDR1 reads SGHTA; CDR2 reads FQGNSA. The CDR3 length is 17 residues. CDR3 protein: CASSQMGLAGGGETQYF. The CDR3 region has the DNA TGTGCCAGCAGCCAAATGGGACTAGCGGGGGGAGGGGAGACCCAGTACTTC.

This clonotype has ten or more counts. This sequence joins TRBV14 and TRBJ2-7, with D possibly TRBD1 on 5 matching bases. The CDR3 sequence is 14 residues long. Germline-derived CDR1 and CDR2 are SGHDN and FVKESK. V dropped 0 bases and J dropped 6 bases, with 12 bases sitting between them. CDR3 nucleotide sequence: TGTGCCAGCAGCCAAGATACCTCAGGGATCGAGCAGTACTTC. This gives the protein CASSQDTSGIEQYF. Supplemented by reference TRBV14 and TRBJ2-7, the full variable domain reads EAGVTQFPSHSVIEKGQTVTLRCDPISGHDNLYWYRRVMGKEIKFLLHFVKESKQDESGMPNNRFLAERTGGTYSTLKVQPAELEDSGVYFCASSQDTSGIEQYFGPGTRLTVT.

This clonotype was picked up many times. J is TRBJ2-7 and V is TRBV5-6; the match to TRBD1 covers 7 bases. With V trimmed by 2 bases and J by 1 base, 3 bases remained unmatched. The CDR3 totals 14 residues. Germline loops: CDR1 SGHDT, CDR2 YYEEEE. CDR3 coding DNA: TGTGCCAGCAGCTTCGGACAGGCTTCCTACGAGCAGTACTTC. The encoded protein is CASSFGQASYEQYF. Full variable domain (missing parts from reference TRBV5-6 and TRBJ2-7): DAGVTQSPTHLIKTRGQQVTLRCSPKSGHDTVSWYQQALGQGPQFIFQYYEEEERQRGNFPDRFSGHQFPNYSSELNVNALLLGDSALYLCASSFGQASYEQYFGPGTRLTVT.

The chain links TRBV12-3 or TRBV12-4 to TRBJ2-4; possible D gene TRBD1, 6 bases. V was shortened by 1 base and J by 7 bases, with 11 bases between the two germline ends. This CDR3 has 14 amino acids. The CDR3 DNA follows: TGTGCCAGCAGTTTAGGCCCAGGGGTTAACATTCAGTACTTC. Its protein is CASSLGPGVNIQYF.

This clonotype was recorded many times. This sequence joins TRBV24-1 and TRBJ2-3, with 9 bases that match TRBD2. This CDR3 contains 18 residues. V was pared by 3 bases and J by 7 bases, with 16 bases of the junction left unmatched. Germline V CDR1 and CDR2: KGHDR, SFDVKD. The CDR3 DNA is TGTGCCACCAGTGATGCGGCGGGGGGGGCCATCCGCCCAAATACGCAGTATTTT. Protein sequence: CATSDAAGGAIRPNTQYF.

The genes are TRBV9 and TRBJ2-3, with 15 bases aligning to TRBD2. The CDR3 loop spans 16 amino acids. Per the germline V gene, CDR1 is SGDLS and CDR2 is YYNGEE. Losses at the gene ends were 4 bases for V and 5 bases for J; bases not matched to a gene: 5. This CDR3 is CASSSGTSGRLDTQYF. The DNA for the CDR3 is TGTGCCAGCAGCTCCGGGACTAGCGGGAGGTTAGATACGCAGTATTTT.

The table lists this clonotype with many counts. The rearrangement links TRBV18 to TRBJ2-1, with TRBD1 as a possible D gene (7 bases). CDR3 length equals 15 residues. Germline CDR1 and CDR2: KGHSH and LQKENI. V lost 1 base to trimming and J lost 5 bases, with 12 bases between them. CDR3 region: CASSPRAGGNNEQFF. In nucleotides, the CDR3 is TGTGCCAGCTCACCACGGGCAGGGGGGAACAATGAGCAGTTCTTC.

This clonotype has a count of ten or more. The chain couples TRBV3-1 to TRBJ1-6; possibly TRBD1 for D (6 bases). The CDR3 length is 15 residues. Germline V CDR1 and CDR2: LGHDT, YNNKEL (reference sequence). Trimming left V 2 bases short and J 6 bases short, with 11 bases between. The DNA for the CDR3 is TGTGCCAGCAGCCAAAGGGCAGGGGTTAATTCACCCCTCCACTTT. Encoded protein: CASSQRAGVNSPLHF.

This clonotype came up many times. The chain recombines TRBV20-1 with TRBJ2-7, with 8 bases aligning to TRBD1. The trim removed 3 bases at V and 5 bases at J, leaving 15 bases unmatched. The germline V gene has CDR1 DFQATT and CDR2 SNEGSKA (reference sequence). This CDR3 has 16 amino acids. CDR3 sequence reads: CSASLFGQGPIDEQYF. Written as DNA, the CDR3 is TGCAGTGCTAGCCTCTTTGGACAGGGCCCCATAGACGAGCAGTACTTC.

This clonotype has a handful of counts. V usage is TRBV6-6 and J usage is TRBJ2-3; TRBD1 might be the D (5 bases). Germline lookup yields CDR1 MNHNY and CDR2 SVGAGI (reference sequence). This CDR3 has 15 amino acids. Deletions cut 6 bases from V and 4 bases from J, with 17 bases between. The CDR3 loop is CASRLALGRADTQYF. DNA for the CDR3: TGTGCCAGCAGACTCGCGTTGGGGCGTGCAGATACGCAGTATTTT.

This sequence joins TRBV7-3 and TRBJ2-7; the match to TRBD1 covers 9 bases. V shed 4 bases and J 9 bases; nucleotides not matched to a gene: 13. CDR1 is SGHTA and CDR2 is FQGTGA in the germline V gene. This CDR3 comprises 15 residues. DNA of the CDR3: TGTGCCAGCAGCTCCGGGACAGGGACTCTCGGTGCGCAGTACTTC. The encoded protein is CASSSGTGTLGAQYF.

The genes are TRBV30 and TRBJ2-3; the match to TRBD1 covers 7 bases. The trim removed 3 bases at V and 0 bases at J, leaving 3 bases unmatched. The CDR3 extends over 14 amino acids. Germline V gives CDR1 GTSNPN, CDR2 SVGIG (reference sequence). CDR3: CAWSGDSSTDTQYF. CDR3 nucleotide sequence: TGTGCCTGGAGCGGGGACAGTAGCACAGATACGCAGTATTTT.

This chain connects TRBV19 to TRBJ2-7; 8 positions agree with TRBD1. The CDR3 loop spans 15 amino acids. From germline, CDR1 is LNHDA and CDR2 SQIVND (reference sequence). V trimming: 3 bases; J trimming: 3 bases; junction bases outside the gene matches: 7. The CDR3 bases are TGTGCCAGTAGTATCTACGGGACAGGTCGCTACGAGCAGTACTTC. Translating gives CASSIYGTGRYEQYF.

The CDR3 loop reads CSAREGQGLTSYNEQFF. The DNA of the CDR3 is TGCAGTGCTAGAGAGGGACAGGGCCTTACCTCCTACAATGAGCAGTTCTTC. The chain has TRBV20-1 and TRBJ2-1; 9 bases are shared with TRBD1. V was pared by 0 bases and J by 0 bases, with 6 bases of the junction left unmatched. CDR3 length: 17 residues. The germline V gene has CDR1 DFQATT and CDR2 SNEGSKA (reference sequence).